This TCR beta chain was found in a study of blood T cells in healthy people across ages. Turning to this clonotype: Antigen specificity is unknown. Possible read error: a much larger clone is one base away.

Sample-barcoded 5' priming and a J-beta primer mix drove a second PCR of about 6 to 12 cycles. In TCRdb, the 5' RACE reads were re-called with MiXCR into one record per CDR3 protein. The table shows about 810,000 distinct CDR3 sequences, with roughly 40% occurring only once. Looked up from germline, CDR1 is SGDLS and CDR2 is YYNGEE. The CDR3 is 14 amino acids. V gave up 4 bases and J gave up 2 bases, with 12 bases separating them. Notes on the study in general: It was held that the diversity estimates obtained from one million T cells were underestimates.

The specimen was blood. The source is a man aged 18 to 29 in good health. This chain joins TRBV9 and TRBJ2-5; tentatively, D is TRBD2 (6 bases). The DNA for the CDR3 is TGTGCCAGCAGCCACCGGGACTGGCAAGAGACCCAGTACTTC. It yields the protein CASSHRDWQETQYF. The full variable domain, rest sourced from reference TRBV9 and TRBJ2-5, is DSGVTQTPKHLITATGQRVTLRCSPRSGDLSVYWYQQSLDQGLQFLIQYYNGEERAKGNILERFSAQQFPDLHSELNLSSLELGDSALYFCASSHRDWQETQYFGPGTRLLVL.